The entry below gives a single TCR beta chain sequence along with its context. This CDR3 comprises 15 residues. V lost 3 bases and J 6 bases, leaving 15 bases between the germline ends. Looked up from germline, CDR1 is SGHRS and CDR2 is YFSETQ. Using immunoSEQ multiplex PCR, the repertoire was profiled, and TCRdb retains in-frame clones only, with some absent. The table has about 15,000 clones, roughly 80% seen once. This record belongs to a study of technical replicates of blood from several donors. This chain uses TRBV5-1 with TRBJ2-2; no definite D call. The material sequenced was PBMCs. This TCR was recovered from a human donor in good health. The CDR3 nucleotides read TGCGCCAGCAGCTCCCTGAACAATAACCCCGGGGAGCTGTTTTTT. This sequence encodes CASSSLNNNPGELFF.